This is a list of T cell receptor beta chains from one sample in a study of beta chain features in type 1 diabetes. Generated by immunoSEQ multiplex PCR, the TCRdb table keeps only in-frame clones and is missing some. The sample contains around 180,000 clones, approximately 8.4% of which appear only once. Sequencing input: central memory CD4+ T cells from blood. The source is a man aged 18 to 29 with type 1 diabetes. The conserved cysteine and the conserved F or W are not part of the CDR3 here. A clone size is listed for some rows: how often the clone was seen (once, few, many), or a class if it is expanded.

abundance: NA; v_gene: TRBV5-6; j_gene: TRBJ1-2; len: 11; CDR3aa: ASLDRGGYGYT
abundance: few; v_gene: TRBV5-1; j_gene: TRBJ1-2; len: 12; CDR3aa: ASSSPAGDYGYT
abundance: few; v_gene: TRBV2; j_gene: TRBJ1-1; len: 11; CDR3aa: ASYRLGSTEAF
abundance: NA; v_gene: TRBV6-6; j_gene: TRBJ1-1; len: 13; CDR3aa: ASSKPGQGTMQAF
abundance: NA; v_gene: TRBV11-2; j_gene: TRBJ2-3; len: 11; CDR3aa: ASSGRLADTQY
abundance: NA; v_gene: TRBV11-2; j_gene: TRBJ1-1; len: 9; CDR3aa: ASSLAGEAF
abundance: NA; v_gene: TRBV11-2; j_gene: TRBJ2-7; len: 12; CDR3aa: ASSLDQADYEQY
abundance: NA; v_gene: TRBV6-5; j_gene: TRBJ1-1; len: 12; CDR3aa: ASTATGRGTEAF
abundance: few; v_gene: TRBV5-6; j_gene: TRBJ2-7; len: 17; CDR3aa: ASSAGQGTPLRGPYEQY
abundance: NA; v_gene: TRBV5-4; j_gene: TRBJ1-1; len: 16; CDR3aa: ASSLSGTGDPMNTEAF
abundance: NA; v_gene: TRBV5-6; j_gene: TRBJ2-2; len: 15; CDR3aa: ASSVGALAKNTGELF
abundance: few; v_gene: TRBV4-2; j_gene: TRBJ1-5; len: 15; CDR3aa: ASSQDQQGWSNQPQH
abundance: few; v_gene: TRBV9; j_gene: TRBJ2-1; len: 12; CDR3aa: ASSPGLAGNEQF
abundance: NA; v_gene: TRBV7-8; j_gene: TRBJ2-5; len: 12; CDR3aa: ASSLQGQAETQY
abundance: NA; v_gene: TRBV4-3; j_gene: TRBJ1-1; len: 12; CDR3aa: ASSQVQAVTEAF
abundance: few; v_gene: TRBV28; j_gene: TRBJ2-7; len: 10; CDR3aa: ASRSTGDEQY
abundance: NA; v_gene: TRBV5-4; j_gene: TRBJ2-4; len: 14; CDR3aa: ASSSGGPDGQNIQY
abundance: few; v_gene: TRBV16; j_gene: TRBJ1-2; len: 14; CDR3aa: ASSQFQGEFNYGYT
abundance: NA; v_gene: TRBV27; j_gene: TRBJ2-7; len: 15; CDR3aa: ASSGRDRKRWSYEQY
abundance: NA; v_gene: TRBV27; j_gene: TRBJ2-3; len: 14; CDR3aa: ASSLSKRGSTDTQY
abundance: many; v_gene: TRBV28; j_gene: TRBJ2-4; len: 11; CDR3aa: ASSPRRTHQGY
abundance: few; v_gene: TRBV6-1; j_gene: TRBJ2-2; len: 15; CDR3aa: ASSDLDRGINTGELF
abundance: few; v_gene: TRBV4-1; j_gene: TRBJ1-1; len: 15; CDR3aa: ASSQDRDNHMNTEAF
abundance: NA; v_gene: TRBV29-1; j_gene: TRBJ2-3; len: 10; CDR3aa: SAPSSPDTQY
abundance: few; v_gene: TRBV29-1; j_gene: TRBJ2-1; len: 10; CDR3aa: SVVPEYNEQF
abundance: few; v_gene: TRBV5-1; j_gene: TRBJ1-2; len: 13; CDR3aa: ASSLSAGINYGYT
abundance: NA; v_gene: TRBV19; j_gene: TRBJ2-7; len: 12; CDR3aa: ASSRSGGSYEQY
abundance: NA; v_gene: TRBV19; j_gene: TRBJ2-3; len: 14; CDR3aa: ASSDSAGTRPDTQY
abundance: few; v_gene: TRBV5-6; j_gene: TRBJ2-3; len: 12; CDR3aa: ASSLDYATDTQY
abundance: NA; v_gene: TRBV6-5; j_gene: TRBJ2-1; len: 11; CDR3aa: ASNTGQHNEQF
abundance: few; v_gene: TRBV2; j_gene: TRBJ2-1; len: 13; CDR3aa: ASSRLAGGRNEQF
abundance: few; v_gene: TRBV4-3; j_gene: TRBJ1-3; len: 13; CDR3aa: ASSPGQGRINTIY
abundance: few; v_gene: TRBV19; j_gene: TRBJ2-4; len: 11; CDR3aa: ASSIQGYGIQY
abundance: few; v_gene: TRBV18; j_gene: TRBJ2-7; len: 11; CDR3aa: ASSSGQVNEQY
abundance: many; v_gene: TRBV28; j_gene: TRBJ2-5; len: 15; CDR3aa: ASSLLGQGGSQETQY
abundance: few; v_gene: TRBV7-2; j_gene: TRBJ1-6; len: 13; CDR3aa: ASRYNRDPNSPLH
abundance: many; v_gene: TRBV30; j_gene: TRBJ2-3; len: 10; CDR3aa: AWSQGRDTQY
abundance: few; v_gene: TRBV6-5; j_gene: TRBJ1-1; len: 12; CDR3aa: ASSAGQGFSEAF
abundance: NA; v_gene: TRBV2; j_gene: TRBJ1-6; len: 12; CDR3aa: ASSVRVRDSPLH
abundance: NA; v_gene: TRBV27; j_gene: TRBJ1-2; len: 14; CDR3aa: ASSLGGVDRGRGYT
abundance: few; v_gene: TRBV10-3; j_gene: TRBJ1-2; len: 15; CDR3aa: AIIPGQGIENPWRLT
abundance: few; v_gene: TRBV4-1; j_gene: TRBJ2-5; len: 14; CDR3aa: ASSQGHGQTQETQY
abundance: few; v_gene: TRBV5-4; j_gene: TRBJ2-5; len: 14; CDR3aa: ASMPGTAGGKETQY
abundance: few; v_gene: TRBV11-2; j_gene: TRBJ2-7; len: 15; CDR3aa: ASSLRGAGGSSYEQY
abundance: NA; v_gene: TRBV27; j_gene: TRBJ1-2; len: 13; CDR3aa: ASSPRQGGNYGYT
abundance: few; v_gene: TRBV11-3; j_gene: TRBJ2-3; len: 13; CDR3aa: ASSGLAGGTDTQY
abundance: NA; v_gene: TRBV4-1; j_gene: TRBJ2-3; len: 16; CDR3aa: ASSQDPGGGGVSDTQY
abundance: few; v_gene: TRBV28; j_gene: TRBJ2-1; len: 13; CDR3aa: ASSLLSGAYNEQF
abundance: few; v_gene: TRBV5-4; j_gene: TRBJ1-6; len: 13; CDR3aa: ASSLEGGAGSPLH